This is a list of T cell receptor beta chains from one sample in a study of T cell responses to AZD1222 COVID-19 vaccine. Repertoires were generated with immunoSEQ multiplex PCR, while TCRdb's copy carries only in-frame clones and drops some. The sample contains about 190,000 clones, approximately 91% of which appear only once. The input for sequencing was peripheral blood, taken on day 0 of AZD1222 vaccination. The receptors were sampled from an adult in good health. The CDR3 runs from the conserved cysteine through the conserved F or W. The D gene is left open where the match is weak. Clone sizes are given selectively: once, few, many, or a class where the clone is expanded.

TRBJ2-7 | TRBV4-1 | TRBD1 | - | CASSRGDRDRGPYEQYF | TGCGCCAGCAGCCGGGGTGATCGGGACAGGGGACCCTACGAGCAGTACTTC
TRBJ2-5 | TRBV7-9 | - | - | CASSPSGTLPYQETQYF | TGTGCCAGCAGCCCGAGCGGGACATTGCCGTACCAAGAGACCCAGTACTTC
TRBJ1-5 | TRBV6-5 | TRBD1 | - | CASSGQDYQPQHF | TGTGCCAGCAGCGGACAGGACTATCAGCCCCAGCATTTT
TRBJ2-7 | TRBV19 | - | - | CASGVGSYEQYF | TGTGCCAGCGGGGTAGGCTCCTACGAGCAGTACTTC
TRBJ2-3 | TRBV6-1 | - | - | CASSERGGIDTQYF | TGTGCCAGCAGTGAACGAGGGGGAATCGATACGCAGTATTTT
TRBJ2-1 | TRBV29-1 | TRBD2 | few | CSVEGPTPSGGVVSSYNEQFF | TGCAGCGTTGAAGGACCCACCCCCAGCGGGGGGGTAGTCTCATCGTACAATGAGCAGTTCTTC
TRBJ2-5 | TRBV4-2 | TRBD2 | - | CASSQDRSGTSWETQYF | TGTGCCAGCAGCCAAGATAGGTCCGGGACTAGTTGGGAGACCCAGTACTTC
TRBJ2-1 | TRBV14 | - | - | CASSQVLGWDQFF | TGTGCCAGCAGCCAAGTTTTAGGTTGGGACCAGTTCTTC
TRBJ1-2 | TRBV6-5 | - | once | CASSPGTAGYTF | TGTGCCAGCAGCCCAGGGACGGCGGGCTACACCTTC
TRBJ2-2 | TRBV10-3 | - | - | CAISESKQGNTGELFF | TGTGCCATCAGTGAGTCGAAACAGGGGAACACCGGGGAGCTGTTTTTT
TRBJ2-5 | TRBV7-3 | - | - | CASSQGNQETQYF | TGTGCCAGCAGCCAAGGGAACCAAGAGACCCAGTACTTC
TRBJ2-7 | TRBV27 | TRBD2 | - | CASSLRPGTSGSYEQYF | TGTGCCAGCAGTTTACGGCCTGGGACTAGCGGGAGTTACGAGCAGTACTTC
TRBJ1-4 | TRBV5-5 | TRBD1 | - | CASSRGTGDNEKLFF | TGTGCCAGCAGCCGCGGGACAGGGGATAATGAAAAACTGTTTTTT
TRBJ1-3 | TRBV5-4 | - | - | CASSLDRGSSGNTIYF | TGTGCCAGCAGCTTGGATCGGGGGAGCTCTGGAAACACCATATATTTT
TRBJ2-7 | TRBV29-1 | TRBD2 | - | CSVIAGRSYEQYF | TGCAGCGTTATAGCGGGACGTTCCTACGAGCAGTACTTC
TRBJ1-5 | TRBV5-1 | - | - | CASSVEGNQPQHF | TGCGCCAGCAGCGTTGAGGGCAATCAGCCCCAGCATTTT
TRBJ2-7 | TRBV27 | TRBD2 | - | CASSLSSGSGYEQYF | TGTGCCAGCAGTTTATCTAGCGGGAGTGGGTACGAGCAGTACTTC
TRBJ1-2 | TRBV11-2 | - | - | CASSLESTANYGYTF | TGTGCCAGCAGCTTAGAGAGTACAGCAAACTATGGCTACACCTTC
TRBJ2-1 | TRBV9 | TRBD1 | once | CASSAGQGGSYNEQFF | TGTGCCAGCAGCGCCGGACAGGGAGGCTCCTACAATGAGCAGTTCTTC
TRBJ2-3 | TRBV5-1 | - | - | CASSLGGTNKDTQYF | TGCGCCAGCAGCCTTGGTGGTACCAACAAAGATACGCAGTATTTT
TRBJ2-1 | TRBV6-5 | - | - | CASRASVNSYNEQFF | TGTGCCAGTCGAGCTAGCGTAAACTCCTACAATGAGCAGTTCTTC
TRBJ2-7 | TRBV1 | - | - | CTSSQEAIAHYEQYF | TGCACCAGCAGCCAAGAAGCCATTGCCCACTACGAGCAGTACTTC
TRBJ2-3 | TRBV5-1 | TRBD2 | - | CASSAGGGSTDTQYF | TGCGCCAGCAGCGCAGGCGGGGGAAGCACAGATACGCAGTATTTT
TRBJ2-6 | TRBV28 | TRBD1 | - | CASSPPGQGVGANVLTF | TGTGCCAGCAGCCCGCCGGGACAGGGAGTTGGGGCCAACGTCCTGACTTTC
TRBJ1-2 | TRBV27 | - | - | CASSLGAADRYGGYTF | TGTGCCAGCAGTTTAGGGGCAGCGGATCGGTACGGGGGCTACACCTTC
TRBJ2-5 | TRBV2 | - | - | CASSELLNLVLGVRETQYF | TGTGCCAGCAGTGAACTACTCAACCTTGTACTAGGAGTTAGGGAGACCCAGTACTTC
TRBJ2-2 | TRBV7-6 | - | - | CASSLDLTPNTGELFF | TGTGCCAGCAGCTTAGATCTCACCCCGAACACCGGGGAGCTGTTTTTT
TRBJ2-3 | TRBV27 | TRBD1 | - | CASSFGTGGSTDTQYF | TGTGCCAGCAGTTTCGGGACAGGGGGAAGCACAGATACGCAGTATTTT
TRBJ1-2 | TRBV29-1 | - | - | CSVEPAGGGAYGYTF | TGCAGCGTTGAACCCGCCGGTGGGGGGGCCTATGGCTACACCTTC
TRBJ2-1 | TRBV7-2 | - | - | CASSLWDQNEQFF | TGTGCCAGCAGCTTATGGGACCAAAATGAGCAGTTCTTC
TRBJ1-1 | TRBV19 | - | - | CATFYPGPMNTEAFF | TGTGCCACGTTTTACCCGGGACCGATGAACACTGAAGCTTTCTTT
TRBJ2-1 | TRBV7-6 | TRBD2 | - | CASSLGAATSGRFSDNEQFF | TGTGCCAGCAGCTTGGGGGCAGCAACTAGCGGGAGGTTCTCGGACAATGAGCAGTTCTTC
TRBJ2-3 | TRBV18 | TRBD1 | - | CASSPTTGDRNTDTQYF | TGTGCCAGCTCACCCACCACAGGGGATCGGAACACAGATACGCAGTATTTT
TRBJ2-3 | TRBV2 | TRBD1 | - | CASSGRTGGTDTQYF | TGTGCCAGCAGTGGCAGGACAGGGGGGACAGATACGCAGTATTTT
TRBJ2-5 | TRBV7-2 | - | - | CASSLETQYF | TGTGCCAGCAGCTTAGAGACCCAGTACTTC
TRBJ1-1 | TRBV18 | - | few | CASSLEGGLGRYTEAFF | TGTGCCAGCTCCCTCGAGGGCGGGTTGGGCAGATACACTGAAGCTTTCTTT
TRBJ1-2 | TRBV2 | - | - | CASSEALGLSPGGYTF | TGTGCCAGCAGTGAAGCTCTGGGACTCAGCCCCGGAGGCTACACCTTC
TRBJ2-7 | TRBV6-1 | TRBD1 | - | CASSEAAGTGLHYEQYF | TGTGCCAGCAGTGAAGCCGCAGGGACAGGGCTTCACTACGAGCAGTACTTC
TRBJ2-2 | TRBV12-3/TRBV12-4 | - | - | CASSLLGTGELFF | TGTGCCAGCAGTTTATTGGGCACCGGGGAGCTGTTTTTT
TRBJ2-1 | TRBV7-2 | TRBD2 | - | CASRPSGGAYNEQFF | TGTGCCAGCAGACCTAGCGGGGGGGCCTACAATGAGCAGTTCTTC
TRBJ1-2 | TRBV6-1 | - | - | CASSERGANYGYTF | TGTGCCAGCAGTGAACGGGGAGCTAACTATGGCTACACCTTC
TRBJ2-5 | TRBV7-2 | - | - | CASSPQVAETQYF | TGTGCCAGCAGCCCTCAGGTGGCAGAGACCCAGTACTTC
TRBJ2-1 | TRBV19 | - | - | CASNPIGVGPFIHEQFF | TGTGCCAGTAACCCTATTGGTGTGGGGCCGTTTATTCATGAGCAGTTCTTC
TRBJ2-2 | TRBV11-2 | TRBD1 | - | CASSTYRGRNTGELFF | TGTGCCAGCAGCACCTACAGGGGACGGAACACCGGGGAGCTGTTTTTT
TRBJ2-7 | TRBV3-1/TRBV3-2 | - | - | CASSQGPGESHNEQYF | TGTGCCAGCAGCCAAGGTCCGGGGGAGTCTCACAACGAGCAGTACTTC
TRBJ1-2 | TRBV10-3 | - | - | CAISESTGTLNYGYTF | TGTGCCATCAGTGAGTCGACGGGCACCCTGAACTATGGCTACACCTTC
TRBJ1-4 | TRBV24-1 | TRBD1 | - | CATSDHGWGTGGSEKLFF | TGTGCCACCAGTGATCATGGATGGGGGACAGGGGGCTCTGAAAAACTGTTTTTT
TRBJ1-2 | TRBV5-1 | - | - | CASSSGTKPPGYGYTF | TGCGCCAGCAGCTCCGGGACAAAGCCCCCTGGCTATGGCTACACCTTC
TRBJ1-1 | TRBV18 | - | - | CASSPTDGMNTEAFF | TGTGCCAGCTCACCGACGGACGGAATGAACACTGAAGCTTTCTTT
TRBJ1-2 | TRBV7-9 | - | - | CASSEGDYGYTF | TGTGCCAGCAGCGAAGGGGACTATGGCTACACCTTC
TRBJ2-7 | TRBV11-2 | - | once | CASSRLRVYEQYF | TGTGCCAGCAGCCGACTAAGGGTCTACGAGCAGTACTTC
TRBJ1-6 | TRBV27 | - | few | CASRGLDSYNSPLHF | TGTGCCAGCAGGGGCCTCGACTCCTATAATTCACCCCTCCACTTT